This paragraph covers one T cell receptor beta chain sequence. What it binds is unknown. The sample originates from a study of CXCR3-negative and CXCR3-positive naive CD8 T cells. In preparing the TRB cDNA libraries, 5' RACE with UMI labels was used. TCRdb re-called the 5' RACE reads; every CDR3 protein appears as one record, without DNA. Here the sample table reports about 90,000 distinct CDR3 sequences. Germline CDR1 SGHKS, CDR2 YYEKEE (reference sequence). CDR3 length: 16 amino acids. Notes on the study in general: Researchers report that CXCR3-positive naive cells carry more hydrophobic TRB CDR3s than CXCR3-negative naive cells. Memory CD8+ cells showed much lower diversity, while both naive subsets displayed comparably high diversity.

V and J are TRBV5-5 and TRBJ2-1. The specimen sequenced was naive CXCR3+ CD8+ T cells from blood. Subset specified: CD45RO-CCR7+CD27+CD95- naive CD8+ T cells expressing CXCR3 (TNR3+). The source of this sequence is a human donor in good health. Some clones in this sample may be carry-over from other donors' samples. The CDR3 loop reads CASSLVAFSSYNEQFF.